This T cell receptor beta chain derives from a study of T cells in Graves' hyperthyroidism and ophthalmopathy. Amplification targeted TCR beta CDR3 regions from RNA transcripts. When the TCR CDR3 underwent first-round RT-PCR, the HTBI primer set was used. TCRdb ran MiXCR on the multiplex PCR reads and lists one entry per CDR3 protein. This table has 400,000 to 600,000 distinct CDR3 sequences, about 20% appearing once. This clonotype was seen at least ten times. The antigen is undetermined. Study conclusions and caveats: A model of 13 V-J features distinguished ophthalmopathy from stable hyperthyroidism. Before onset, ophthalmopathy was predicted by the model a median 6.5 months earlier.

CDR1 is MNHEY, CDR2 SMNVEV, per germline (reference sequence). This CDR3 spans 18 amino acids. V lost 5 bases to trimming and J lost 3 bases, with 23 bases between them. Reasons for excluding patients were uncontrolled infection, other autoimmune disease, pregnancy or lactation. The PBMCs were sourced from fresh peripheral blood (more than 8.5 ml). V is TRBV27 and J is TRBJ2-4; tentative D call: TRBD2 (5 bases). The sample comprised blood. The sequence derives from a man between 18 and 29 years old with Graves' hyperthyroidism. The DNA for the CDR3 is TGTGCCAGCAGTCCCACCCCTGGGCCGGGATCTGGCAAAAACATTCAGTACTTC. This codes for CASSPTPGPGSGKNIQYF.